A single sample is the source of the 7 T cell receptor beta chains below, sequenced in a study of siplizumab effects on memory and regulatory T cells. Repertoires were generated with immunoSEQ multiplex PCR, while TCRdb's copy carries only in-frame clones and drops some. The sample has under 130,000 clones; roughly 91% are singletons. Sequencing was carried out using CD4+ T cells sorted from blood. These receptors were collected from a human donor in good health.

The V call is TRBV9, the J call TRBJ2-1; tentatively, D is TRBD2 (5 bases). Trimming took 3 bases from V and 15 from J, leaving 13 bases between them. This CDR3 has 11 amino acids. From germline, CDR1 is SGDLS and CDR2 YYNGEE. The CDR3 nucleotides are TGTGCCAGCAGCGAGGGAGCCTTTCCGTTCTTC. It yields the protein CASSEGAFPFF.

CDR3 region: CASSFHTSGRARETQYF. In DNA, the CDR3 is TGTGCCAGCAGCTTTCATACTAGCGGGAGGGCCAGGGAGACCCAGTACTTC. The chain employs TRBV11-3 and TRBJ2-5; 13 bases fit TRBD2. CDR1 and CDR2 (germline): SGHNT, YENEEA. The CDR3 has 17 residues. V trimming: 3 bases; J trimming: 5 bases; junction bases outside the gene matches: 9.

The chain joins TRBV30 to TRBJ2-2; possible D gene TRBD1, 5 bases. This CDR3 is 14 amino acids long. Germline values: CDR1 GTSNPN, CDR2 SVGIG (reference sequence). V gave up 2 bases and J gave up 2 bases, with 9 bases separating them. The CDR3 sequence is CAWSSGLNTGELFF. DNA of the CDR3: TGTGCCTGGAGTTCAGGGCTCAACACCGGGGAGCTGTTTTTT.

The chain combines TRBV7-9 with TRBJ1-1; no definite D call. The V end was cut by 5 bases, the J end by 4 bases, with 17 bases between. Germline CDR1 is SEHNR and CDR2 is FQNEAQ (reference sequence). There are 15 residues in the CDR3. CDR3 bases: TGTGCCAGCAGCCCTAAATGGAGCAAACTCACTGAAGCTTTCTTT. Its translation is CASSPKWSKLTEAFF.

The CDR3: CASSLQQEYGYTF. The CDR3 coding sequence is TGTGCCAGCAGCTTGCAGCAAGAATATGGCTACACCTTC. The V call is TRBV5-5, the J call TRBJ1-2; D remains unclear. With 1 base removed from V and 5 bases from J, the gap between germline ends came to 9 bases. The length of the CDR3 is 13 residues. Germline loops: CDR1 SGHKS, CDR2 YYEKEE (reference sequence).

The V and J genes are TRBV5-1 and TRBJ1-2, with no clear D. Germline CDR1 and CDR2: SGHRS and YFSETQ. The ends were cut back, 3 bases at V and 3 bases at J, with 6 bases in the middle. CDR3 length: 12 residues. CDR3 bases: TGCGCCAGCAGCTCCGGGGACTATGGCTACACCTTC. This translates into CASSSGDYGYTF.

V is TRBV19 and J is TRBJ1-5, with unresolved D. The CDR3 has 18 amino acids. The germline V gene encodes CDR1 LNHDA and CDR2 SQIVND (reference sequence). The V gene lost 7 bases and the J gene lost 1 base, with 23 bases spanning the gap. The CDR3 protein is CASTPLWREGISNQPQHF. CDR3 bases: TGTGCCAGTACCCCACTGTGGAGGGAGGGTATAAGCAATCAGCCCCAGCATTTT. The full variable domain, with the rest looked up from reference TRBV19 and TRBJ1-5, is DGGITQSPKYLFRKEGQNVTLSCEQNLNHDAMYWYRQDPGQGLRLIYYSQIVNDFQKGDIAEGYSVSREKKESFPLTVTSAQKNPTAFYLCASTPLWREGISNQPQHFGDGTRLSIL.